This T cell receptor (beta chain) was found in a study of T-cell reconstitution after alpha-beta-depleted transplantation in children. There are many counts of this clonotype. Deletions cut 3 bases from V and 7 bases from J, with 13 bases between. The CDR3 consists of 13 residues. Germline V gives CDR1 SGHRS, CDR2 YFSETQ. Unique molecular identifiers tagged the TCRbeta library. Using its own MiXCR run on the PCR reads, TCRdb lists one record per CDR3 protein. The sample comprises about 360,000 distinct CDR3 sequences, about 14% of which are singletons, and about 4% rests with the top ten. The sequencing here drew on PBMCs, taken from the stem cell graft. This receptor was identified in a human donor who donated a stem cell graft to a child with Fanconi anemia. J is TRBJ1-1 and V is TRBV5-1, with a tentative D call TRBD1 (5 bases). This CDR3 is CASSSELGGEAFF. The CDR3 nucleotides read TGCGCCAGCAGCTCGGAACTCGGGGGTGAAGCTTTCTTT.